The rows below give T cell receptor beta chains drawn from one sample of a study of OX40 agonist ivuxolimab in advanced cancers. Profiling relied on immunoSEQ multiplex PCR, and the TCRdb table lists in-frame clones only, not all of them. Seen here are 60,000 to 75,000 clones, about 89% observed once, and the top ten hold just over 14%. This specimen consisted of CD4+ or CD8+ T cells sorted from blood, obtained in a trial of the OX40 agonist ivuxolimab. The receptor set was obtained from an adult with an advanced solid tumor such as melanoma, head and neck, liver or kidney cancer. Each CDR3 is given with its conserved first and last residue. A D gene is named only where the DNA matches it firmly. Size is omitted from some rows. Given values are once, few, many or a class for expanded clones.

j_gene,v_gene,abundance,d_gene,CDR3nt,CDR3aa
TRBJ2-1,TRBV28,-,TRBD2,TGTGCCAGCAGTTTAGAGCGGGAACTCTCCTACAATGAGCAGTTCTTC,CASSLERELSYNEQFF
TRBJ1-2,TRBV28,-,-,TGTGCCAGCAGTCCGTCCCTTGGGTCGGGCTACACCTTC,CASSPSLGSGYTF
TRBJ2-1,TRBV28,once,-,TGTGCCAGCAGTTTACCCGGACAATACAATGAGCAGTTCTTC,CASSLPGQYNEQFF
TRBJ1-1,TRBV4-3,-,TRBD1,TGCGCCAGCAGCCAAGATTTTGCTGCAGGGGGCTGGGGCACTGAAGCTTTCTTT,CASSQDFAAGGWGTEAFF
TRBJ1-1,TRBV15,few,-,TGTGCCACCAGCAGAGAACGACGGACTGAAGCTTTCTTT,CATSRERRTEAFF
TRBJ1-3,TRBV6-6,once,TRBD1,TGTGCCAGCAGTTACGCAGGGGGCTCTGGAAACACCATATATTTT,CASSYAGGSGNTIYF
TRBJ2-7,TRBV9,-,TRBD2,TGTGCCAGCAGCGTAGCAGTAGCGGGCTACGAGCAGTACTTC,CASSVAVAGYEQYF
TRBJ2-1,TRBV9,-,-,TGTGCCAGCAGCGTAACGGAGGCGGGTCAACATGAGCAGTTCTTC,CASSVTEAGQHEQFF
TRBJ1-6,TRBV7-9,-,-,TGTGCCAGCAGCGCCCTATACGGAGATAATTCACCCCTCCACTTT,CASSALYGDNSPLHF
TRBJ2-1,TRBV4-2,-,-,TGTGCCAGCAGCCAAGATAGGACGGGACGCCAAGAGCAGTTCTTC,CASSQDRTGRQEQFF